This section outlines one T cell receptor beta chain sequence together with its context. No antigen is known for it. With 60 Vbeta and 13 Jbeta primers, the PCR was carried out. Clones were read by immunoSEQ multiplex PCR, and TCRdb kept only the in-frame ones, dropping some. The sample has around 190,000 clones, less than 85% seen once. The entry originates in a study of cytomegalovirus exposure and HLA in healthy donors. The study, taken as a whole, reports: Analysis was performed later, and it showed HLA-associated TCR beta chains to be more clonally expanded than equally common others.

Germline CDR1 and CDR2: SGHRS and YFSETQ. V was trimmed by 4 bases and J by 4 bases, leaving 15 bases between them. This CDR3 spans 15 amino acids. The rearrangement links TRBV5-1 to TRBJ1-5, with D possibly TRBD1 on 5 matching bases. The sequenced sample was PBMCs. This TCR derives from a man younger than 40 in good health and CMV-seropositive. Written as DNA, the CDR3 is TGCGCCAGCAGCCCCGGGGTGGGGGGTAATCAGCCCCAGCATTTT. It translates to CASSPGVGGNQPQHF.